The entry that follows covers one TCR beta chain sequence. The data are from a study of shared clonotypes between healthy human individuals. Execution of the assay was at deep level. Using immunoSEQ multiplex PCR, the repertoire was profiled, and TCRdb retains in-frame clones only, with some absent. The table has 2 million to 2.5 million clones, 90% to 96% seen once. CDR1 and CDR2 from the germline V gene are GTSNPN and SVGIG (reference sequence). This CDR3 contains 14 residues. Trimming stripped 0 bases from V and 6 bases from J, with 14 bases between. The sample comprised naive CD4+ T cells sorted from blood. Sample subset: CD45RA+ positively selected. The rearrangement links TRBV30 to TRBJ1-1; D ambiguous. The clonotype originates from a man aged 18 to 35 in good health. The CDR3 DNA follows: TGTGCCTGGAGTGTCGATCCCCTGAAGGCTGAAGCTTTCTTT. Amino acids: CAWSVDPLKAEAFF. The complete variable domain, with remaining parts taken from reference TRBV30 and TRBJ1-1, reads SQTIHQWPATLVQPVGSPLSLECTVEGTSNPNLYWYRQAAGRGLQLLFYSVGIGQISSEVPQNLSASRPQDRQFILSSKKLLLSDSGFYLCAWSVDPLKAEAFFGQGTRLTVV.